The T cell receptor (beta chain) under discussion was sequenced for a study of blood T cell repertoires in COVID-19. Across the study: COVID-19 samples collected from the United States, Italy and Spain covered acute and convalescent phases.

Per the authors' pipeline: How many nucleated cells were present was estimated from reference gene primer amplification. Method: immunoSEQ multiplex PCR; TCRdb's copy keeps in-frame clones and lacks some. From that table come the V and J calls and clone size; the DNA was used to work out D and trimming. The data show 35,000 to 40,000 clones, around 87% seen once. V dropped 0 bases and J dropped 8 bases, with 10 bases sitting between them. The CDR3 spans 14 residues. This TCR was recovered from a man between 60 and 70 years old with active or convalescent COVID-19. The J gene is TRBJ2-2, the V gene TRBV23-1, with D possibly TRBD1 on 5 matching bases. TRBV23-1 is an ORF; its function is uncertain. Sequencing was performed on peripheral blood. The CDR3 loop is CASSQSGRGGELFF. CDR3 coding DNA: TGCGCCAGCAGTCAATCGGGAAGGGGAGGGGAGCTGTTTTTT.